These 4 T cell receptor beta chains were sequenced from one sample in a study of identical twins. One entry per CDR3 protein, called by TCRdb with MiXCR from the 5' RACE reads. Here the sample spans more than 1.5 million distinct CDR3 sequences, under 35% being singletons. Sample: cord blood. These receptors were taken from a newborn girl in good health.

The chain links TRBV11-2 to TRBJ2-7; no reliable D call. Trimming removed 2 bases at V and 2 bases at J, with 16 bases between. The CDR3 covers 16 residues. Germline V CDR1 and CDR2: SGHAT, FQNNGV. The CDR3 loop is CASSLLPGVGPYEQYF. As DNA, the CDR3 is TGTGCCAGCAGCTTACTGCCTGGTGTAGGTCCCTACGAGCAGTACTTC. The full variable domain, its missing parts supplied by reference TRBV11-2 and TRBJ2-7, is EAGVAQSPRYKIIEKRQSVAFWCNPISGHATLYWYQQILGQGPKLLIQFQNNGVVDDSQLPKDRFSAERLKGVDSTLKIQPAKLEDSAVYLCASSLLPGVGPYEQYFGPGTRLTVT.

In its sample, this clonotype was seen a few times. The CDR3 loop is CATSDSTGSNQPQHF. As DNA, the CDR3 is TGTGCCACCAGTGACTCAACAGGGTCCAATCAGCCCCAGCATTTT. The chain recombines TRBV24-1 with TRBJ1-5; D is perhaps TRBD1 (6 bases). Germline V gives CDR1 KGHDR, CDR2 SFDVKD. The CDR3 runs to 15 residues. V was shortened by 4 bases and J by 3 bases, with 12 bases between the two germline ends.

The rearrangement links TRBV27 to TRBJ2-7; 7 bases align to TRBD2. The germline V gene encodes CDR1 MNHEY and CDR2 SMNVEV (reference sequence). CDR3 size: 15 residues. Losses at the gene ends were 2 bases for V and 4 bases for J; bases not matched to a gene: 8. This CDR3 is CASSLAGDSMYEQYF. Here the CDR3 DNA reads TGTGCCAGCAGTTTAGCGGGAGATTCGATGTACGAGCAGTACTTC.

This clonotype was recorded a few times. The chain couples TRBV20-1 to TRBJ2-3, with 7 bases identical to TRBD1. This CDR3 region has 15 residues. V lost 6 bases and J lost 1; bases outside the gene matches: 10. Germline CDR1 is DFQATT and CDR2 is SNEGSKA (reference sequence). CDR3 DNA: TGCAGTGCCCCATCGTGGACAGGAGGCACAGATACGCAGTATTTT. Its translation: CSAPSWTGGTDTQYF.